This TCR beta chain was captured in a study of T cells in Graves' hyperthyroidism and ophthalmopathy. Researchers amplified the TCR beta CDR3 regions from RNA transcripts. First-round RT-PCR targeting the TCR CDR3 was performed with the HTBI primer set. TCRdb itself ran the multiplex PCR reads through MiXCR, one entry per CDR3 protein. The data hold 550,000 to 600,000 distinct CDR3 sequences, with 16% observed a single time. A remark on this clonotype: Its target is not known. A clone one base away is much larger, so this may be a read error.

Regarding the study as a whole: Expanded thyroid clonotypes (above 0.001) were mostly also found in blood.

The clonotype was recovered from a woman aged 18 to 35 with Graves' hyperthyroidism. Sequences were obtained from blood.

CDR3 bases: TGTGCCACCGATCAAACGGTAAGCTCCTACGAGCAGTACTTC. Amino acids: CATDQTVSSYEQYF. The rearrangement uses TRBV6-1 and TRBJ2-7; D remains unclear. V gave up 10 bases and J gave up 0 bases, with 16 bases separating them. Per the germline V gene, CDR1 is MNHNS and CDR2 is SASEGT. The CDR3 runs to 14 residues.